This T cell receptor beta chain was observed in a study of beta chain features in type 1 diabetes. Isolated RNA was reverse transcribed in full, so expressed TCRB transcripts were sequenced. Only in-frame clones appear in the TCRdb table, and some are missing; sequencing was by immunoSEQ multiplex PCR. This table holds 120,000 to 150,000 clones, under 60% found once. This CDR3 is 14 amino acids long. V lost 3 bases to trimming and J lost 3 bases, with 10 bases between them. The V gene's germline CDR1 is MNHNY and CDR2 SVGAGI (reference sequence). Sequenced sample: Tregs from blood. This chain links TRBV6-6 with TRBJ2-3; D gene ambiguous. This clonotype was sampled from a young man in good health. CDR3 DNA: TGTGCCAGCAGTTATGGTGGGCTAACAGATACGCAGTATTTT. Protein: CASSYGGLTDTQYF.